The source of this T cell receptor beta chain is a study of beta chain features in type 1 diabetes. CDR1 MNHNS and CDR2 SASEGT come from the germline V gene. The CDR3 spans 12 residues. The study reverse transcribed the entire isolated RNA, so it sequenced expressed TCRB transcripts. The protocol was immunoSEQ multiplex PCR, while the TCRdb copy is restricted to in-frame clones and leaves out a portion. The table has about 140,000 clones, roughly 10% seen once. This clone was counted between two and nine times. One end of the junction is discordant with germline, which a read error may explain. The sample was central memory CD4+ T cells from blood. The sequence came from a woman aged 40-49 years in good health. The chain couples TRBV6-1 to TRBJ2-3; D is possibly TRBD1 (6 bases). The CDR3 DNA reads as TGTGCCAGCAGTGAAGTTCAAGGGGGTAAGACTTTT. Translated, it gives CASSEVQGGKTF.